One and the same sample provided the 21 T cell receptor beta chains below, sequenced in a study of sequential checkpoint blockade in melanoma. Treatment given: randomized to nivolumab then ipilimumab (arm A) or the reverse (arm B). Method: immunoSEQ multiplex PCR; TCRdb's copy keeps in-frame clones and lacks some. The table has some 26,000 clones, around 73% seen once. Sequencing was performed on CD8+ T cells sorted from blood (inferred from file names), taken from a patient given nivolumab and ipilimumab in sequence. The receptor set was obtained from a human donor with melanoma.

V is TRBV5-6 and J is TRBJ1-2, with D hard to call. Germline values: CDR1 SGHDT, CDR2 YYEEEE. Trimming pared 0 bases from V and 3 bases from J, leaving 6 bases between. This CDR3 is built from 13 residues. The CDR3 DNA follows: TGTGCCAGCAGCTTGGTGTCAGACTATGGCTACACCTTC. Translation gives CASSLVSDYGYTF. Complete variable domain (other parts from reference TRBV5-6 and TRBJ1-2): DAGVTQSPTHLIKTRGQQVTLRCSPKSGHDTVSWYQQALGQGPQFIFQYYEEEERQRGNFPDRFSGHQFPNYSSELNVNALLLGDSALYLCASSLVSDYGYTFGSGTRLTVV.

The genes are TRBV28 and TRBJ1-5; TRBD1 aligns across 10 bases. This CDR3 has 18 residues. V dropped 7 bases and J dropped 0; count of bases not matched to a gene: 12. The germline CDR1 and CDR2 sequences are MDHEN and SYDVKM. The DNA for the CDR3 is TGTGCCAGCACCCTCGGACAGGGGGTCTTATATAGCAATCAGCCCCAGCATTTT. Its translation is CASTLGQGVLYSNQPQHF.

This chain uses TRBV11-2 with TRBJ2-7, with 7 positions matching TRBD1. CDR3 length equals 14 residues. With 1 base clipped from V and 3 bases from J, the junction kept 3 bases outside the gene matches. CDR1 and CDR2 from the germline V gene are SGHAT and FQNNGV. CDR3 nucleotide sequence: TGTGCCAGCAGCTTAGGGGACAGACTCTACGAGCAGTACTTC. Protein product: CASSLGDRLYEQYF.

V is TRBV7-9 and J is TRBJ2-1; D perhaps matches TRBD1 (5 bases). Trimming pared 1 base from V and 6 bases from J, leaving 19 bases between. This CDR3 has 17 residues. From germline, CDR1 is SEHNR and CDR2 FQNEAQ (reference sequence). CDR3 sequence reads: CASSLGGHRILGNEQFF. CDR3 in DNA: TGTGCCAGCAGCTTAGGGGGCCACCGGATTTTAGGCAATGAGCAGTTCTTC.

This clone was seen a handful of times. The CDR3 loop reads CASSAAGTVGGETQYF. Here the CDR3 DNA reads TGTGCCAGCAGCGCCGCCGGCACAGTGGGAGGAGAGACCCAGTACTTC. This sequence joins TRBV7-9 and TRBJ2-5, with TRBD2 as a possible D gene (6 bases). With 5 bases removed from V and 4 bases from J, the gap between germline ends came to 20 bases. Per germline, CDR1 SEHNR and CDR2 FQNEAQ (reference sequence). The CDR3 consists of 16 residues.

The CDR3 region is CASSVAQVGTEAFF. Here the CDR3 DNA reads TGTGCCAGCAGCGTCGCGCAGGTGGGCACTGAAGCTTTCTTT. The J gene is TRBJ1-1, the V gene TRBV9; D call uncertain. V gave up 2 bases and J gave up 4 bases, with 12 bases separating them. CDR3 size: 14 residues. The germline gives CDR1 SGDLS, CDR2 YYNGEE.

V gene TRBV28 combines with J gene TRBJ2-7, with D perhaps matching TRBD2 (5 bases). CDR3 length equals 14 residues. The germline V gene encodes CDR1 MDHEN and CDR2 SYDVKM. V lost 3 bases, J lost 1 base, and 10 bases lay in between. The CDR3 sequence: CASSFPRLSYEQYF. Here the CDR3 DNA reads TGTGCCAGCAGTTTCCCCCGACTATCCTACGAGCAGTACTTC.

The CDR3 sequence is CASSARQGAGTGELFF. In DNA form, the CDR3 reads TGTGCCAGTAGTGCCCGACAGGGGGCGGGTACCGGGGAGCTGTTTTTT. The chain is built from TRBV19 and TRBJ2-2; TRBD1 agrees at 10 bases. The CDR3 sequence is 16 residues long. The V gene's germline CDR1 is LNHDA and CDR2 SQIVND (reference sequence). The V gene end was trimmed by 5 bases and the J gene end by 5 bases; junction bases not matched to a gene: 8.

The genes are TRBV30 and TRBJ2-5, with 12 bases lining up with TRBD2. The DNA end is more similar to TRBJ2-7, so the J call may be wrong. The germline gives CDR1 GTSNPN, CDR2 SVGIG (reference sequence). The CDR3 covers 13 residues. The CDR3 loop is CACWTSGIVEQYF. The CDR3, as DNA: TGTGCCTGCTGGACTAGCGGGATTGTCGAGCAGTACTTC.

The chain recombines TRBV9 with TRBJ1-4; TRBD1 might be the D (6 bases). Trimming cost V 0 bases and J 6 bases, with 12 bases left between them. Per germline, CDR1 SGDLS and CDR2 YYNGEE. This CDR3 has 15 residues. CDR3 residues: CASSVDGGADEKLFF. CDR3 sequence (DNA): TGTGCCAGCAGCGTAGATGGGGGGGCGGATGAAAAACTGTTTTTT.

The chain is built from TRBV4-3 and TRBJ2-1; 7 bases match TRBD2. V shed 4 bases and J 6 bases; nucleotides not matched to a gene: 6. From germline, CDR1 is LGHNA and CDR2 YSLEER. The CDR3 is 14 residues long. The CDR3 here is CASSPGLVFNEQFF. CDR3 DNA sequence: TGCGCCAGCAGCCCCGGACTAGTTTTCAATGAGCAGTTCTTC.

This chain connects TRBV6-6 to TRBJ1-1, with no clear D. CDR1 is MNHNY, CDR2 SVGAGI, per germline (reference sequence). Trimming pared 0 bases from V and 7 bases from J, leaving 9 bases between. This CDR3 is 13 amino acids long. CDR3 region: CASSYSITGEAFF. The CDR3 DNA follows: TGTGCCAGCAGTTACTCGATAACCGGTGAAGCTTTCTTT.

The chain carries TRBV6-5 and TRBJ1-5; 8 nucleotides match TRBD1. This CDR3 is built from 14 residues. The junction had 3 bases not matched to a gene; V was cut back by 8 bases and J by 0 bases. Germline CDR1 reads MNHEY; CDR2 reads SVGAGI. The CDR3 nucleotides read TGTGCCAGCGGGACAGGTTATAGCAATCAGCCCCAGCATTTT. This gives the protein CASGTGYSNQPQHF.

The chain has TRBV7-2 and TRBJ2-3; TRBD2 aligns across 9 bases. Germline assignment: CDR1 SGHTA and CDR2 FQGNSA. V shed 5 bases, J shed 1 base, and the junction held 7 bases outside the gene matches. The CDR3 spans 16 residues. CDR3 bases: TGTGCCAGCAGCGATCCCGGGACTAGCCGCACAGATACGCAGTATTTT. Encoded protein: CASSDPGTSRTDTQYF. Together with reference TRBV7-2 and TRBJ2-3, the CDR3 gives the full variable domain: GAGVSQSPSNKVTEKGKDVELRCDPISGHTALYWYRQSLGQGLEFLIYFQGNSAPDKSGLPSDRFSAERTGGSVSTLTIQRTQQEDSAVYLCASSDPGTSRTDTQYFGPGTRLTVL.

The genes are TRBV4-3 and TRBJ1-2; weak D call: TRBD1 (5 bases). The germline gives CDR1 LGHNA, CDR2 YSLEER. The V end was cut by 0 bases, the J end by 3 bases, with 26 bases between. This CDR3 has 20 residues. This CDR3 reads CASSQEWGAGRGTMDYGYTF. In DNA, the CDR3 is TGCGCCAGCAGCCAAGAATGGGGTGCTGGGCGGGGGACCATGGACTATGGCTACACCTTC.

V usage is TRBV4-3 and J usage is TRBJ1-2; possibly TRBD1 for D (6 bases). CDR3 length: 17 amino acids. Between the trimmed V and J ends, which lost 3 bases and 4 bases, there was a span of 21 bases. Per the germline V gene, CDR1 is LGHNA and CDR2 is YSLEER. The CDR3 loop reads CASSQGAGQFRSYGYTF. CDR3 bases: TGCGCCAGCAGCCAGGGCGCCGGACAGTTTAGGTCCTATGGCTACACCTTC.

This rearrangement joins TRBV18 to TRBJ2-5, with 8 positions matching TRBD1. Germline trimming cut 6 bases from V and 5 bases from J; bases unmatched to any gene: 5. This CDR3 spans 13 amino acids. In germline, CDR1 is KGHSH, CDR2 LQKENI. CDR3 sequence reads: CASSEDRVETQYF. The CDR3 nucleotides are TGTGCCAGCTCTGAGGACAGGGTTGAGACCCAGTACTTC.

This clone appeared a few times. This chain joins TRBV19 and TRBJ1-1; D gene uncertain. V was shortened by 1 base and J by 2 bases, with 5 bases between the two germline ends. This CDR3 has 13 amino acids. CDR1 and CDR2 (germline): LNHDA, SQIVND (reference sequence). In nucleotides, the CDR3 is TGTGCCAGTAGTATAGCCCCTAACACTGAAGCTTTCTTT. Its translation is CASSIAPNTEAFF.

This chain links TRBV5-6 with TRBJ1-2; D possibly corresponds to TRBD1 (6 bases). Germline V gene sequence: CDR1 SGHDT, CDR2 YYEEEE. V lost 0 bases and J 1 base, leaving 10 bases between the germline ends. This CDR3 has 15 amino acids. CDR3 protein: CASSLGDNLNYGYTF. In DNA form, the CDR3 reads TGTGCCAGCAGCTTGGGGGACAATCTTAACTATGGCTACACCTTC.

Only one count was recorded for this clone. The J gene is TRBJ1-1, the V gene TRBV4-3; D is perhaps TRBD1 (6 bases). CDR1 is LGHNA and CDR2 is YSLEER in the germline V gene. V shed 3 bases and J shed 0 bases, with 11 bases lying between them. The CDR3 has 15 amino acids. Written as DNA, the CDR3 is TGCGCCAGCAGCCATGGGGCAGGGGTGAACACTGAAGCTTTCTTT. It specifies CASSHGAGVNTEAFF.

This chain links TRBV28 with TRBJ1-3; a weak D match, TRBD1 (6 bases). The CDR3 has 16 residues. V dropped 4 bases and J dropped 6 bases, with 19 bases sitting between them. The germline gives CDR1 MDHEN, CDR2 SYDVKM. The CDR3 sequence is CASSSFDRPLENTIYF. CDR3 DNA: TGTGCCAGCAGTTCCTTCGACAGGCCTCTGGAAAACACCATATATTTT.